This T cell receptor (beta chain) was recovered during a study of PD-1 blockade in classical Hodgkin lymphoma (dated by TCRdb to the early 2020s). With regard to the full study: Nivolumab dosing was 3 mg/kg intravenously every 2 weeks, continuing until either disease progression or unacceptable toxicity. A peripheral blood immune signature of response to PD-1 blockade in classical Hodgkin lymphoma was defined using TCR beta sequencing and CyTOF. Beyond this particular receptor, the publication reports: Trial patients with a complete response had baseline diversity similar to that of newly diagnosed patients, while partial responders and progressors had significantly lower diversity. A significant rise by C4D1 was seen in CD4+ but not CD8+ TCR diversity (p=0.0027 vs p=0.16), with the rise being most apparent in complete responders (p=0.02). Lower diversity was observed in patients in whom nivolumab was started less than 1 year after ASCT, and these patients were excluded from later analyses so that confounding by immune reconstitution would be avoided. The study covered only a single clinical trial cohort, and the causes of the repertoire differences, possibly disease activity or prior therapy, were still not defined. Newly diagnosed patients were reported to have lower baseline TCR diversity than healthy donors, and relapsed/refractory patients were reported to have lower baseline TCR diversity still.

What the time point label conveys for this sample: cycle 2 day 1 (C2D1) of nivolumab. Every trial patient had relapsed following autologous stem cell transplantation, and prior brentuximab vedotin exposure was what differed among cohorts A, B and C. The trial cohort included 50 or so patients with relapsed/refractory classical Hodgkin lymphoma, and each patient had a best overall response of complete response, partial response or progressive disease. Single-agent nivolumab was administered to trial patients in the multi-cohort phase II CheckMate 205 trial. An independent review committee assessed best overall response by applying the 2007 International Working Group response criteria. Trial PBMCs were collected immediately before nivolumab initiation (C1D1) and during therapy at cycle 2 day 1 and cycle 4 day 1. Peripheral blood was collected in 8 mL Vacutainer Cell Preparation Tubes, from which PBMCs were isolated by centrifugation and then cryopreserved.

Genomic DNA was isolated using the Qiagen DNeasy kit from unsorted PBMCs as well as from negatively selected CD4+ and CD8+ fractions. Using primers that anneal to V and J segments, immunoSEQ multiplex PCR amplified the TCR beta CDR3 regions. A synthetic immune receptor repertoire was used to minimize amplification bias, and remaining bias was computationally removed after sequencing. The study's processing was this. Repertoire diversity was quantified as the Shannon entropy index using custom Python scripts. Unsorted, CD4+ and CD8+ repertoires were analyzed separately, except for combined analyses in which CD4+ and CD8+ sequences were merged in silico. Clonal expansion was defined as a frequency increase of at least 2-fold after treatment compared with C1D1, and clones undetected at baseline were assigned a pseudocount of 0.5. Singleton clones were defined as clones with 0 or 1 copy at C1D1, and non-singleton clones were defined as clones with 2 or more copies. Clones expanded in unsorted samples were annotated as CD4+, CD8+ or unknown by matching protein sequences in sorted samples from the same patient. Diversity changes from C1D1 to C4D1 were tested in paired samples using Wilcoxon tests. Sourced from immuneACCESS, this table was stored by TCRdb with only in-frame sequences that have V and J called. A share of the clones is absent; for the studies checked, an unresolved V gene accounts for under half, and the remainder has no known explanation. The D gene and trimming were derived from the DNA, and the V and J assignments and clone size from that table. Across this sample there are 150,000 or so clones, with about 78% seen only once. The ten largest clones take up over 7.5% of the sample.

This clone appeared a single time. The antigen it recognizes is unknown. Base-call qualities are not available, and no considerably larger clone is one nucleotide away. For CDR1 and CDR2, the germline V gene (reference sequence) lists LNHDA and SQIVND. Trimming removed 8 bases from V and 7 bases from J, leaving 15 bases between the germline ends. CDR3 length: 12 amino acids, cysteine to phenylalanine. The kept DNA is CDR3 alone, 36 bases in frame from the first base. The TCR comes from a human donor with classical Hodgkin lymphoma. The chain is made from TRBV19 and TRBJ2-7; the D gene assignment is perhaps TRBD1 or TRBD2, with each matching 5 bases. The sample in question was peripheral blood mononuclear cells (PBMCs), obtained before the second cycle of nivolumab. The DNA sequence is given as TGTGCCAGTGCCGGGACGTTGAAAGAGCAGTACTTC. This is translated as CASAGTLKEQYF.